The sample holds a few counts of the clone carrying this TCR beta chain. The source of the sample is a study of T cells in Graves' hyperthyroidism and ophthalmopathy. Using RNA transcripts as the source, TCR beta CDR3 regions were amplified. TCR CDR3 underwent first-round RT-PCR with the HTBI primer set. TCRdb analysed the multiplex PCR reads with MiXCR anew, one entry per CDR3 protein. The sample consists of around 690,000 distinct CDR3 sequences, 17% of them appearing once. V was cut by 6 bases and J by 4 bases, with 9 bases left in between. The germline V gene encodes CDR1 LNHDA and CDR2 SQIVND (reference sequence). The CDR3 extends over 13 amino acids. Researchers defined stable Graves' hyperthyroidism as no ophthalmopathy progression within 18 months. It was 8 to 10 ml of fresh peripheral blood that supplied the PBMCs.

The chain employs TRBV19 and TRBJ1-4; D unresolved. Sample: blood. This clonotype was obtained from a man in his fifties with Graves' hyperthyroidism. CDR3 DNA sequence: TGTGCCAGTAGCCGGGATATTAATGAAAAACTGTTTTTT. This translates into CASSRDINEKLFF.